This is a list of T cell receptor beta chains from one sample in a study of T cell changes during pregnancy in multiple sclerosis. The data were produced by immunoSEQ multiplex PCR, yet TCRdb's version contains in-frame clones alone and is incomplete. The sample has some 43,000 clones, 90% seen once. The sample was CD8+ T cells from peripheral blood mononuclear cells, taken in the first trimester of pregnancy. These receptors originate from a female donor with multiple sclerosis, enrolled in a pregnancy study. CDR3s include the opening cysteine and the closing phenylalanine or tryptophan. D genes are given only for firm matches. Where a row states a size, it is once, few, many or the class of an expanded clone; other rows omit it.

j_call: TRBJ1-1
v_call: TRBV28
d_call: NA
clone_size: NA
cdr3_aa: CASSLGQGGHTEAFF
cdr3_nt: TGTGCCAGCAGTTTAGGGCAGGGCGGTCACACTGAAGCTTTCTTT

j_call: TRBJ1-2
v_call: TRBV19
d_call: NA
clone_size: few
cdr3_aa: CASSTQGMGDGYTF
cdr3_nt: TGTGCCAGTAGTACACAGGGAATGGGGGATGGCTACACCTTC

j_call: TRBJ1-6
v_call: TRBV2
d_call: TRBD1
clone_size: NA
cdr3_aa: CASRSPTGSSYNSPLHF
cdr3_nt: TGTGCCAGCAGGTCCCCGACAGGGAGCTCCTATAATTCACCCCTCCACTTT

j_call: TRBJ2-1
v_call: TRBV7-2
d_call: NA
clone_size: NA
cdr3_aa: CASSLVEGQPPRPFF
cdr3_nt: TGTGCCAGCAGCTTAGTGGAGGGACAGCCACCCCGGCCGTTCTTC

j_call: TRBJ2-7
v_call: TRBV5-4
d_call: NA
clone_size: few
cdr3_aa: CASSLGVASGEQYF
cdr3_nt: TGTGCCAGCAGCTTGGGCGTAGCGTCCGGCGAGCAGTACTTC

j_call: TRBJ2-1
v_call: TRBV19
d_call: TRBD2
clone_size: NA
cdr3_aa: CASSTWTSGKGNEQFF
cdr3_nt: TGTGCCAGTAGTACCTGGACTAGCGGGAAGGGGAATGAGCAGTTCTTC

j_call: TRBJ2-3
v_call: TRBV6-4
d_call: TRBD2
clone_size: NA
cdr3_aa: CASTMTSGSTDTQYF
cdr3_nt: TGTGCCAGCACTATGACTAGCGGGAGCACAGATACGCAGTATTTT

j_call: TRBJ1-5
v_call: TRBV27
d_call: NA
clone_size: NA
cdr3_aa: CASSLGRGIYQPQHF
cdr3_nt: TGTGCCAGCAGTTTAGGCAGGGGCATATATCAGCCCCAGCATTTT

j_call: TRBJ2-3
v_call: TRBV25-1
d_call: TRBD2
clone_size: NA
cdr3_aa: CASSMSGGADTQYF
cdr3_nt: TGTGCCAGCAGTATGAGCGGGGGGGCGGATACGCAGTATTTT

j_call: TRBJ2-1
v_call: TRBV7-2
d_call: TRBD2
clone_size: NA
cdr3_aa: CASSLVLGLAYHNEQFF
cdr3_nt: TGTGCCAGCAGCTTAGTTCTCGGACTAGCGTATCACAATGAGCAGTTCTTC

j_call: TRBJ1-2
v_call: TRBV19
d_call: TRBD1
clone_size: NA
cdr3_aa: CASSTGDREGSGYTF
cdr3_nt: TGTGCCAGTAGTACAGGGGACAGGGAAGGCAGCGGCTACACCTTC

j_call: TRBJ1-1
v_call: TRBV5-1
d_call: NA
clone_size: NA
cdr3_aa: CASSYSILTGGEAFF
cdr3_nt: TGCGCCAGCAGCTATTCGATACTAACGGGGGGCGAAGCTTTCTTT

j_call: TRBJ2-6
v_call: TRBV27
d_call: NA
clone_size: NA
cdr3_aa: CASSSPEGANVLTF
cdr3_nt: TGTGCCAGCAGCTCCCCGGAGGGGGCCAACGTCCTGACTTTC

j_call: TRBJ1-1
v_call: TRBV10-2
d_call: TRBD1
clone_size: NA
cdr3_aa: CASRGVDRAANTEAFF
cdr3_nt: TGCGCCAGCAGGGGCGTTGACAGGGCCGCGAACACTGAAGCTTTCTTT

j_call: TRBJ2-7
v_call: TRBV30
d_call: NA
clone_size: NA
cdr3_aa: CAWSVAGSYEQYF
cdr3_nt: TGTGCCTGGAGTGTCGCGGGCTCCTACGAGCAGTACTTC

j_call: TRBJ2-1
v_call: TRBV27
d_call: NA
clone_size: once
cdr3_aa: CASSLVRGEQFF
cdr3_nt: TGTGCCAGCAGCCTAGTAAGGGGTGAGCAGTTCTTC

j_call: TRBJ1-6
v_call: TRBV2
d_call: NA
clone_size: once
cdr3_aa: CASIGVDTNNSPLHF
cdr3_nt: TGTGCCAGCATAGGCGTGGACACCAATAATTCACCCCTCCACTTT

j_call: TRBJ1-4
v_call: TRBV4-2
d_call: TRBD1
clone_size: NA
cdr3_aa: CASSQEGQGAKANEKLFF
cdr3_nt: TGTGCCAGCAGCCAAGAAGGGCAGGGGGCGAAGGCTAATGAAAAACTGTTTTTT

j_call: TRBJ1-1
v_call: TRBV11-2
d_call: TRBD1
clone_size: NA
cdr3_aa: CASSPQTGGRTEAFF
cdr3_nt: TGTGCCAGCAGCCCACAGACAGGGGGCCGGACTGAAGCTTTCTTT

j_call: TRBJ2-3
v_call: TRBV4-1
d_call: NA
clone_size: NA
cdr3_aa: CASSQGSVDTQYF
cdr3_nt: TGCGCCAGCAGCCAAGGGTCAGTGGATACGCAGTATTTT

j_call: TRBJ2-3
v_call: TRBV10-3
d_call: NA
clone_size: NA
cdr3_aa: CAIRGRSGTDTQYF
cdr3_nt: TGTGCCATCAGGGGGCGGTCGGGCACAGATACGCAGTATTTT

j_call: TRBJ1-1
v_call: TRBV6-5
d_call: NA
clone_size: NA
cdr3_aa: CASSFQGAEAFF
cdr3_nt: TGTGCCAGCAGCTTTCAGGGCGCAGAAGCTTTCTTT

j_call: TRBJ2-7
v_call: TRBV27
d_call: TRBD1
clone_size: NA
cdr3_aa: CASSPGQGWREQYF
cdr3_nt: TGTGCCAGCAGTCCCGGACAGGGGTGGCGGGAGCAGTACTTC

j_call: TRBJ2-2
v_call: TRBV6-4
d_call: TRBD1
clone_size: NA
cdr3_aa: CASSGGQGAPADTGELFF
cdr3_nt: TGTGCCAGCAGTGGGGGACAGGGGGCCCCAGCTGACACCGGGGAGCTGTTTTTT

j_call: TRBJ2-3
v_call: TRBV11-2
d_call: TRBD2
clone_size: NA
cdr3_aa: CASILGLAGSSDTQYF
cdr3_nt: TGTGCCAGCATCCTGGGACTAGCGGGTTCTTCTGATACGCAGTATTTT

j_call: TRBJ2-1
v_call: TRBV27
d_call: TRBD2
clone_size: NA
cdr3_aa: CAIGLADNEQFF
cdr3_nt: TGTGCCATCGGACTAGCGGACAATGAGCAGTTCTTC

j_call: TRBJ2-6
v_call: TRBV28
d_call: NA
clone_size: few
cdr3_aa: CASSPNEWASGANVLTF
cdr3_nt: TGTGCCAGCAGCCCAAACGAGTGGGCTTCTGGGGCCAACGTCCTGACTTTC

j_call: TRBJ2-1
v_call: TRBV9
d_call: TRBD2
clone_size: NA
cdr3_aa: CASSVPVGGGEQFF
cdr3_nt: TGTGCCAGCAGCGTGCCGGTGGGGGGGGGTGAGCAGTTCTTC

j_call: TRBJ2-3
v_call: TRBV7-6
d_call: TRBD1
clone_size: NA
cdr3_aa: CASSPQTGGITDTQYF
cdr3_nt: TGTGCCAGCAGCCCTCAGACAGGGGGCATCACAGATACGCAGTATTTT

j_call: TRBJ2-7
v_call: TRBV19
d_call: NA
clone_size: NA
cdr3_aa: CASSPGMAEQYF
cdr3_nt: TGTGCCAGTAGCCCCGGGATGGCCGAGCAGTACTTC

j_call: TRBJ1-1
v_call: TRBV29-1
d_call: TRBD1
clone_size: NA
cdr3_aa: CSVGGQGEIEAFF
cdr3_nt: TGCAGCGTTGGGGGACAGGGAGAGATTGAAGCTTTCTTT

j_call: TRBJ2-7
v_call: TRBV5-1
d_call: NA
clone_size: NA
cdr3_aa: CASSLGMGLSYEQYF
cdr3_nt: TGCGCCAGCAGCTTGGGGATGGGACTTTCCTACGAGCAGTACTTC

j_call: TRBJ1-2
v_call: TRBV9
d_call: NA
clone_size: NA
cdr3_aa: CASSVEGVIGVRYGYTF
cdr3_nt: TGTGCCAGCAGCGTAGAAGGGGTAATAGGGGTCCGATATGGCTACACCTTC

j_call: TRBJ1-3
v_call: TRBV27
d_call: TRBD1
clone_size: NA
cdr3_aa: CASSLMGTGRDTIYF
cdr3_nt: TGTGCCAGCAGTTTGATGGGGACAGGGAGGGACACCATATATTTT

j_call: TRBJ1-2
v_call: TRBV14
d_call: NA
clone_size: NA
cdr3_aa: CASSQFLGYGYTF
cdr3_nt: TGTGCCAGCAGCCAATTCCTCGGCTATGGCTACACCTTC

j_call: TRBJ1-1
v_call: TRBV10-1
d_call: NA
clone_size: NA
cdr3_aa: CASSENSRDIAFF
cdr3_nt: TGCGCCAGCAGTGAGAACTCAAGAGATATAGCTTTCTTT

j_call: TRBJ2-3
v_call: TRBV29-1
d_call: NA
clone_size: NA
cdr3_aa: CSGREVTNPEVDTQYF
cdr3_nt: TGCAGCGGCCGCGAGGTCACGAACCCCGAAGTAGATACGCAGTATTTT

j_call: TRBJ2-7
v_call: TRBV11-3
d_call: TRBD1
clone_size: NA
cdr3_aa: CASSPRSTGDEQYF
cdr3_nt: TGTGCCAGCAGCCCTAGGTCAACAGGGGACGAGCAGTACTTC

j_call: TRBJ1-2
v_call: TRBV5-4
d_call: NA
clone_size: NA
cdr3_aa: CASSSDTGHEFYYGYTF
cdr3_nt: TGTGCCAGCAGCTCGGACACTGGGCACGAGTTCTACTATGGCTACACCTTC

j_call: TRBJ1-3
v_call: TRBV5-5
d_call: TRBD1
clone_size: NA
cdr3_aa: CASSLTGGSGNTIYF
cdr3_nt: TGTGCCAGCAGCTTGACAGGGGGCTCTGGAAACACCATATATTTT

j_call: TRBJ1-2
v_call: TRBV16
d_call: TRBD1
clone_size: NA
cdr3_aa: CASTKGGEGYTF
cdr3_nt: TGTGCCAGCACTAAAGGGGGCGAGGGCTACACCTTC

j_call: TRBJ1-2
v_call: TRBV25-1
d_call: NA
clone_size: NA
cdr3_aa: CASSGETGHLYGYTF
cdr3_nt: TGTGCCAGCAGTGGGGAGACAGGACACCTCTATGGCTACACCTTC

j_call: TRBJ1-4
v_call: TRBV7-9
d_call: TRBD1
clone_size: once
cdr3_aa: CASSLGGGTDGLFF
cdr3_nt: TGTGCCAGCAGCTTAGGAGGGGGGACAGATGGACTGTTTTTT

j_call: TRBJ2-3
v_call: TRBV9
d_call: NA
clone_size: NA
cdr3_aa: CASSVGWGQTDTQYF
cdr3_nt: TGTGCCAGCAGCGTAGGCTGGGGGCAAACAGATACGCAGTATTTT

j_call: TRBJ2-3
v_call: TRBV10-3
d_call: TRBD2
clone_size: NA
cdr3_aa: CAISDGLAGEIDTQYF
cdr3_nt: TGTGCCATCAGTGATGGTCTAGCGGGGGAGATAGATACGCAGTATTTT

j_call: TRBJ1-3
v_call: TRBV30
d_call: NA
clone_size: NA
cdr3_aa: CAWSVLGGSGNTIYF
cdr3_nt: TGTGCCTGGAGTGTACTCGGGGGATCTGGAAACACCATATATTTT

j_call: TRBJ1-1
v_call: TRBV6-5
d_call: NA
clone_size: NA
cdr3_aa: CASSYIPQGTEAFF
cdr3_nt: TGTGCCAGCAGTTACATCCCCCAGGGGACTGAAGCTTTCTTT

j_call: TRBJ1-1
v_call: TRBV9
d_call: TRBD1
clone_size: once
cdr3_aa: CASSVVETGGTEAFF
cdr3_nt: TGTGCCAGCAGCGTAGTGGAGACAGGGGGCACTGAAGCTTTCTTT

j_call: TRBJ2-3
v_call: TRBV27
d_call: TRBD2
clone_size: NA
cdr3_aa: CASSSYLGGVDDTQYF
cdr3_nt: TGTGCCAGCAGTTCTTACCTCGGGGGGGTTGACGATACGCAGTATTTT

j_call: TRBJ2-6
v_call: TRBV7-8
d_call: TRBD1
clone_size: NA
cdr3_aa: CASSLEGTGTSGANVLTF
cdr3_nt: TGTGCCAGCAGCTTAGAGGGGACAGGGACATCTGGGGCCAACGTCCTGACTTTC

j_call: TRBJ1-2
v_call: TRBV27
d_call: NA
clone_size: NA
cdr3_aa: CASSTGQRTDGYTF
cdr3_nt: TGTGCCAGCAGTACTGGACAGCGAACGGATGGCTACACCTTC